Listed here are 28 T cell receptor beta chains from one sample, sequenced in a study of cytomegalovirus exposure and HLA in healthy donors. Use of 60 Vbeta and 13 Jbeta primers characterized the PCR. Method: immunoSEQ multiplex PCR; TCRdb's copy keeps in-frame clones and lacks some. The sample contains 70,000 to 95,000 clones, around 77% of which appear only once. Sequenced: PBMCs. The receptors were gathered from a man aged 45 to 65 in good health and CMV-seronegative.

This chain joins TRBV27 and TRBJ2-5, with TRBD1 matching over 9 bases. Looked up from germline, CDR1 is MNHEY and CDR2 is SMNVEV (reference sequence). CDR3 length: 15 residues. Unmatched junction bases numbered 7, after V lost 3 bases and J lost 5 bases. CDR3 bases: TGTGCCAGCAGTTTCTTGACAGGGGGGCAGGAGACCCAGTACTTC. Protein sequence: CASSFLTGGQETQYF.

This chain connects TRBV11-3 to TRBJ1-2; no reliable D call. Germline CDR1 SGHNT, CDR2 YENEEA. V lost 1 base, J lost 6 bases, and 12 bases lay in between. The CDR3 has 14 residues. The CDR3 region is CASSLGGQRDGYTF. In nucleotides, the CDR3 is TGTGCCAGCAGCTTAGGGGGTCAGAGGGATGGCTACACCTTC.

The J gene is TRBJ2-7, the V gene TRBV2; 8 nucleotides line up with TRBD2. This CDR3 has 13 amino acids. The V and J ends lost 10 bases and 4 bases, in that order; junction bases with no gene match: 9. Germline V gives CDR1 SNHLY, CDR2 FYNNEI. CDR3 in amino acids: CATGGANRYEQYF. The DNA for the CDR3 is TGTGCCACCGGGGGGGCCAACCGATACGAGCAGTACTTC.

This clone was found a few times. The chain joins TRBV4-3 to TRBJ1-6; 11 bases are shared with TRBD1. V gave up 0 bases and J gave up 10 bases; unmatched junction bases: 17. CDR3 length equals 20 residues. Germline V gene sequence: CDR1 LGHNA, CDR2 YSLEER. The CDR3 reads CASSQDTGQGATLTDSPLHF. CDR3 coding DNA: TGCGCCAGCAGCCAAGATACTGGACAGGGGGCCACATTAACGGACTCACCCCTCCACTTT.

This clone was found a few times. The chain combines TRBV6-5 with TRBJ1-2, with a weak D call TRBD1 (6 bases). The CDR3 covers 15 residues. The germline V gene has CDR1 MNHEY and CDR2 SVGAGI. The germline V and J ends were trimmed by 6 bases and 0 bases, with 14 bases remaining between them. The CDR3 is CASRKNRESNYGYTF. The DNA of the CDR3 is TGTGCCAGCAGGAAAAACAGGGAATCTAACTATGGCTACACCTTC.

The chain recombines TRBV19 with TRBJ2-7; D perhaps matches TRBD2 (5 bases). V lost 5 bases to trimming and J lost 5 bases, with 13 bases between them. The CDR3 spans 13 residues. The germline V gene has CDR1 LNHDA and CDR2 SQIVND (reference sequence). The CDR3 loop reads CASSSRDYDEQYF. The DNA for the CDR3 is TGTGCCAGTAGTTCCCGGGATTACGACGAGCAGTACTTC.

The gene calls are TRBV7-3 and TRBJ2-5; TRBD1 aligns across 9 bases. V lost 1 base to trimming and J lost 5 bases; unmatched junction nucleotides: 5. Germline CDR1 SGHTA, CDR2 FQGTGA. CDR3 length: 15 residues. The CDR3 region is CASSLRGQGGETQYF. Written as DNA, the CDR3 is TGTGCCAGCAGCTTAAGGGGACAGGGCGGGGAGACCCAGTACTTC.

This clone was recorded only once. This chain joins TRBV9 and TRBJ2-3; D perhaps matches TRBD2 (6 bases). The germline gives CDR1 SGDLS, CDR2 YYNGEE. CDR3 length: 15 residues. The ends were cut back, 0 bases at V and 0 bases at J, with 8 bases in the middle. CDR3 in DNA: TGTGCCAGCAGCGTAGGGCGGGGTAGCACAGATACGCAGTATTTT. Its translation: CASSVGRGSTDTQYF.

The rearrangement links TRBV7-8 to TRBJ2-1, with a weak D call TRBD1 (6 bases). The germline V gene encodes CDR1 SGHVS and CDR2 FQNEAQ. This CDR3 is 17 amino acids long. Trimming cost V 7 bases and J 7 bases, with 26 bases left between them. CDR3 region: CASTFRIQGGSKNEQFF. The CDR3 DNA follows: TGTGCCAGCACCTTCCGCATACAGGGTGGGTCCAAAAATGAGCAGTTCTTC.

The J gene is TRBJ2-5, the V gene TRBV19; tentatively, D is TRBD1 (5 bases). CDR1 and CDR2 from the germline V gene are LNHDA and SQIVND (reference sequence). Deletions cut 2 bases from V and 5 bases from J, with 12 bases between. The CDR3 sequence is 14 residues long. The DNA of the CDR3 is TGTGCCAGTAGTATATGGGGCCGTTGGGAGACCCAGTACTTC. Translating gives CASSIWGRWETQYF.

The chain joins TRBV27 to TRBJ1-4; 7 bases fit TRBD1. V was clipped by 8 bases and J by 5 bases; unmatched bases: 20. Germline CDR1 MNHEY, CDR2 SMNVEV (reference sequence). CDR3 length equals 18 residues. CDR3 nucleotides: TGTGCCAGCTCCTGGCGGTTTGCAGGGGGTGACCTGAATGAAAAACTGTTTTTT. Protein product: CASSWRFAGGDLNEKLFF.

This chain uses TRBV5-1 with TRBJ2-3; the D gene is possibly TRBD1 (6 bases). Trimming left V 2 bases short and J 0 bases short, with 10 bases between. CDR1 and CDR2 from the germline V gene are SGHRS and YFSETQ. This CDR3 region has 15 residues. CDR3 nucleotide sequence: TGCGCCAGCAGCTTAGTAACAGGGAGCACAGATACGCAGTATTTT. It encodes CASSLVTGSTDTQYF.

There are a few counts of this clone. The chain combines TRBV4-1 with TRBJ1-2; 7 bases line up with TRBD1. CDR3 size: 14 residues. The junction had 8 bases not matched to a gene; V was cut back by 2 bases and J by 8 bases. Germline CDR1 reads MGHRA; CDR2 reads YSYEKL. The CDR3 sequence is CASSQQTGIQGYTF. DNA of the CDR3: TGCGCCAGCAGCCAACAGACAGGGATACAGGGCTACACCTTC.

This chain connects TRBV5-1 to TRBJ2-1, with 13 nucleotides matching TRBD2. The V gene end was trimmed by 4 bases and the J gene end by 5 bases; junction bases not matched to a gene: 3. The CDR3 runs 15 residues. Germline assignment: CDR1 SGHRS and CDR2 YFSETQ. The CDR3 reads CASSQTSGGNNEQFF. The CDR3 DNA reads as TGCGCCAGCAGCCAGACTAGCGGGGGGAACAATGAGCAGTTCTTC.

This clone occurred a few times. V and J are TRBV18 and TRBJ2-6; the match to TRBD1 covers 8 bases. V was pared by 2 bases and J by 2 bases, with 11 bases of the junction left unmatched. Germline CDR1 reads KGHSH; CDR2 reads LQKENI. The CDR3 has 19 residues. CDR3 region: CASSPAGGTGGAGANVLTF. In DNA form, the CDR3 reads TGTGCCAGCTCACCAGCAGGGGGGACAGGCGGTGCTGGGGCCAACGTCCTGACTTTC.

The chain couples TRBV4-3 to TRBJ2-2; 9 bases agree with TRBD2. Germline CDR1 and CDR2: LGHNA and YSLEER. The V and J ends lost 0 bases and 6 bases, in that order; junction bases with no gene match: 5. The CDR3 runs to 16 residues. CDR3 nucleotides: TGCGCCAGCAGCCAAGATCGCGGGGGGGAATCCGGGGAGCTGTTTTTT. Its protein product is CASSQDRGGESGELFF.

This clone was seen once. The chain's CDR3 is CASRTGGNYGYTF. CDR3 nucleotides: TGTGCCAGTCGTACGGGGGGCAACTATGGCTACACCTTC. V is TRBV19 and J is TRBJ1-2, with a tentative D call TRBD1 (6 bases). This CDR3 has 13 residues. The germline CDR1 and CDR2 sequences are LNHDA and SQIVND (reference sequence). The germline V and J ends were trimmed by 8 bases and 2 bases, with 12 bases remaining between them.

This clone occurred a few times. As DNA, the CDR3 is TGCGCCAGCAAAGCGGGGGGGACGAATGAGCAGTTCTTC. This encodes CASKAGGTNEQFF. V gene TRBV10-2 combines with J gene TRBJ2-1; the match to TRBD2 covers 10 bases. The V gene's germline CDR1 is WSHSY and CDR2 SAAADI. V lost 7 bases to trimming and J lost 7 bases; unmatched junction nucleotides: 4. The CDR3 covers 13 residues.

CDR3 in DNA: TGTGCCTGGAGTTCGGGATTTCGTAGCTACACCTTC. Its protein is CAWSSGFRSYTF. This chain links TRBV30 with TRBJ1-2; D unresolved. The CDR3 is 12 amino acids. The V end lost 2 bases, the J end lost 9 bases, and 13 bases lay between the germline ends. Germline V gene sequence: CDR1 GTSNPN, CDR2 SVGIG (reference sequence).

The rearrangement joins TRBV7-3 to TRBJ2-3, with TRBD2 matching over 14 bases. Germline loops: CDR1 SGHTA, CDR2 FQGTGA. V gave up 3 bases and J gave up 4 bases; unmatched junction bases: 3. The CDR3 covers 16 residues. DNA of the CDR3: TGTGCCAGCAGCTTGACTAGCGGGGGGGTTGCAGATACGCAGTATTTT. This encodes CASSLTSGGVADTQYF.

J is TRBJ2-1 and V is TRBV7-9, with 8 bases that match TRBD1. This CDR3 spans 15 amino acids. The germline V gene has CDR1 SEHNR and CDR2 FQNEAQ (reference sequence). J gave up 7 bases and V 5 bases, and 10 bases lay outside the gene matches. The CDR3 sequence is CASSLMQGARNEQFF. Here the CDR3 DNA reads TGTGCCAGCAGCCTCATGCAGGGGGCTCGGAATGAGCAGTTCTTC. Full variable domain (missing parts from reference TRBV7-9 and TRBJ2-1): DTGVSQNPRHKITKRGQNVTFRCDPISEHNRLYWYRQTLGQGPEFLTYFQNEAQLEKSRLLSDRFSAERPKGSFSTLEIQRTEQGDSAMYLCASSLMQGARNEQFFGPGTRLTVL.

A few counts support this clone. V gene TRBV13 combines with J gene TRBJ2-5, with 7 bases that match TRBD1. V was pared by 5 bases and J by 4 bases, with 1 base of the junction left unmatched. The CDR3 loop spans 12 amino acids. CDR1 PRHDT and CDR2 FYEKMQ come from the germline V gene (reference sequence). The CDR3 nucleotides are TGTGCCAGCAGCGACAGGGCAGAGACCCAGTACTTC. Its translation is CASSDRAETQYF.

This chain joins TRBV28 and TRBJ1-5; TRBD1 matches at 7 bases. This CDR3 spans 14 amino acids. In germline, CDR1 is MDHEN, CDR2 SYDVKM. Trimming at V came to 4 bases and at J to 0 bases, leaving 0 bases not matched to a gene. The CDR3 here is CASSSGGSNQPQHF. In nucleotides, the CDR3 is TGTGCCAGCAGTTCAGGGGGTAGCAATCAGCCCCAGCATTTT.

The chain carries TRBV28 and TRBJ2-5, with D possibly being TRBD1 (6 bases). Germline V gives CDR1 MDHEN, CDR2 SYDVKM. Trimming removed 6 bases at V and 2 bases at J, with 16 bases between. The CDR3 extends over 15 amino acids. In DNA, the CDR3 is TGTGCCAGCAGACACGGAAGTACAGGGCAAGAGACCCAGTACTTC. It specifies CASRHGSTGQETQYF.

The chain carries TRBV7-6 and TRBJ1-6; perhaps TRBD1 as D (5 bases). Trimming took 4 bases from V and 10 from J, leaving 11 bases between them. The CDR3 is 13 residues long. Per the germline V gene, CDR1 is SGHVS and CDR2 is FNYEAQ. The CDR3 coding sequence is TGTGCCAGCAGCTGGCGACAGAACTCACCCCTCCACTTT. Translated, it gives CASSWRQNSPLHF.

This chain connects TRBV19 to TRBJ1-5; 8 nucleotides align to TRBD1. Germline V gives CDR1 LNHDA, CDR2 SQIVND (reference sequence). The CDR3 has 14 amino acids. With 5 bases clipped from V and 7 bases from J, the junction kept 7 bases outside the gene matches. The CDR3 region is CASSQDRGGQPQHF. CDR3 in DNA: TGTGCCAGTAGTCAAGACAGGGGAGGACAGCCCCAGCATTTT.

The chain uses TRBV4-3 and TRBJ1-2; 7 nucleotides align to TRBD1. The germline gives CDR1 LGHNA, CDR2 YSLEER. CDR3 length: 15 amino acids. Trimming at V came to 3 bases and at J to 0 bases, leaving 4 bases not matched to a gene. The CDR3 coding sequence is TGCGCCAGCAGCCAGTACAGGGGAACTAACTATGGCTACACCTTC. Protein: CASSQYRGTNYGYTF.

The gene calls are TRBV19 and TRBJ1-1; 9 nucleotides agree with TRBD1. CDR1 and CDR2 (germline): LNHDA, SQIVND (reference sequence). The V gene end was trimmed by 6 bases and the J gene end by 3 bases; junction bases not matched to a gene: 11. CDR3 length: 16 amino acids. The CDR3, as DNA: TGTGCCAGTAGCAATCCGGGACAGGGTGGAGACACTGAAGCTTTCTTT. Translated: CASSNPGQGGDTEAFF.